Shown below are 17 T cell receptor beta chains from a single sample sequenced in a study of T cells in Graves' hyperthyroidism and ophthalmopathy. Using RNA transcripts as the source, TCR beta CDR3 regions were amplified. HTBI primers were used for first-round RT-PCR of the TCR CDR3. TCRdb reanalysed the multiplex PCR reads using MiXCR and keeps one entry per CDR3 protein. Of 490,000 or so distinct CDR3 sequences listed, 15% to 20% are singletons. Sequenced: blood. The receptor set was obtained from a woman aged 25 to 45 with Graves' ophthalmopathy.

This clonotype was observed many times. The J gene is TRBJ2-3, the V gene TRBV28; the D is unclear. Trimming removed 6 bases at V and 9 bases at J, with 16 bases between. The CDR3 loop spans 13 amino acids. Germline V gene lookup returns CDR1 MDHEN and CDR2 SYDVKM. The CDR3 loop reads CASRRWGSGTQYF. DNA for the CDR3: TGTGCCAGCAGGAGATGGGGATCCGGGACGCAGTATTTT.

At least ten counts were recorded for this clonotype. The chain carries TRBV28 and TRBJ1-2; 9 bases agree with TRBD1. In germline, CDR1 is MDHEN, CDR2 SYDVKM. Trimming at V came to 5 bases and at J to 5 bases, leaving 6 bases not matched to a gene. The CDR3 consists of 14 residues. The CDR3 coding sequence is TGTGCCAGCAGTACTCCGGGACAGGGATATGGCTACACCTTC. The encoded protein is CASSTPGQGYGYTF.

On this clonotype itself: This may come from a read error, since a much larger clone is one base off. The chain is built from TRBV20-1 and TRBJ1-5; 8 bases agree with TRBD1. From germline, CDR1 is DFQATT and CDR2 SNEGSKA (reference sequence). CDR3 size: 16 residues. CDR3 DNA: TGCAGTGCTCCCGAGCAGGGCAGGGGGCCCAATCGGCCCCAGCATTTT. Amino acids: CSAPEQGRGPNRPQHF.

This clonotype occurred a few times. CDR3 DNA: TGTGCCAGCAGCCACATCACTAGCGGGAGCGCACGCAATGAGCAGTTCTTC. This gives the protein CASSHITSGSARNEQFF. The chain recombines TRBV3-1 with TRBJ2-1; 11 nucleotides agree with TRBD2. Looked up from germline, CDR1 is LGHDT and CDR2 is YNNKEL (reference sequence). The CDR3 loop spans 17 amino acids. Trimming at V came to 3 bases and at J to 6 bases, leaving 10 bases not matched to a gene.

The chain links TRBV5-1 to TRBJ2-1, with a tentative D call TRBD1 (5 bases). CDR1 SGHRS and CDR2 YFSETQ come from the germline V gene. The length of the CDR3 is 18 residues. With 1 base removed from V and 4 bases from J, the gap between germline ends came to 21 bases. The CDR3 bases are TGCGCCAGCAGCTTGTCAGTTCCAGGGCATCCGGGTTACAATGAGCAGTTCTTC. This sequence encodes CASSLSVPGHPGYNEQFF.

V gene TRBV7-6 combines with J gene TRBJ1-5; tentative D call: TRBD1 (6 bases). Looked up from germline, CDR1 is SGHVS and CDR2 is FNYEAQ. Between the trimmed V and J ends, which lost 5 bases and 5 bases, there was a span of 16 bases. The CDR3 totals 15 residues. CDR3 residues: CASSPRTGAYQPQHF. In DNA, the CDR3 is TGTGCCAGCAGCCCGCGGACGGGGGCGTATCAGCCCCAGCATTTT.

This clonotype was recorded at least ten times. CDR3 loop: CSALGLAGLTDTQYF. CDR3 nucleotides: TGCAGTGCCCTCGGACTAGCGGGCCTCACAGATACGCAGTATTTT. This chain links TRBV20-1 with TRBJ2-3; TRBD2 matches at 11 bases. V was pared by 6 bases and J by 2 bases, with 7 bases of the junction left unmatched. This CDR3 has 15 residues. Per the germline V gene, CDR1 is DFQATT and CDR2 is SNEGSKA (reference sequence).

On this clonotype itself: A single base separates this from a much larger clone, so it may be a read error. In nucleotides, the CDR3 is TGTGGCAGCAGCTTATCGGGCGGGAGTCTTGAGCAGTTCTTC. Protein: CGSSLSGGSLEQFF. The genes are TRBV7-2 and TRBJ2-1; 7 nucleotides agree with TRBD2. CDR1 and CDR2 from the germline V gene are SGHTA and FQGNSA. This CDR3 spans 14 amino acids.

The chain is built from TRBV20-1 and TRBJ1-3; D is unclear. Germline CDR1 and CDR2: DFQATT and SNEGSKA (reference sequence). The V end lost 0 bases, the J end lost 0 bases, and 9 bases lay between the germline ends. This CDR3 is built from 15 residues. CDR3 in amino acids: CSARDWTRSGNTIYF. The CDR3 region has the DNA TGCAGTGCTAGAGATTGGACTCGCTCTGGAAACACCATATATTTT.

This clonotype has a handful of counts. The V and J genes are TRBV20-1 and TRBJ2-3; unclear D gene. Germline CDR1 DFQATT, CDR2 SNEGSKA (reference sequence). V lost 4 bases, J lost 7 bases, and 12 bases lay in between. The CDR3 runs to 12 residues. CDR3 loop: CSATSDENTQYF. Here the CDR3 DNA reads TGCAGTGCTACCTCGGACGAAAATACGCAGTATTTT.

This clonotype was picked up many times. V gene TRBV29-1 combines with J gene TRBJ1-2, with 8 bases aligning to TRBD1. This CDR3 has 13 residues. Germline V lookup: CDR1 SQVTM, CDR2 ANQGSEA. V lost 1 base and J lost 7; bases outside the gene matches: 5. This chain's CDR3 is CSVEGGQGGGYTF. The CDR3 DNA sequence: TGCAGCGTTGAAGGCGGACAGGGAGGTGGCTACACCTTC.

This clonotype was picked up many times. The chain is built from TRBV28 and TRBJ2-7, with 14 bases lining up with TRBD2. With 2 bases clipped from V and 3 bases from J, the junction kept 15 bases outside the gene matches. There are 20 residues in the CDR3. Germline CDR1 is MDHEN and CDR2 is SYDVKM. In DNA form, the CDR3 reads TGTGCCAGCAGTTTAATAGGATGGGACAGGGGGACTAGCGGGAGCTACGAGCAGTACTTC. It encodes CASSLIGWDRGTSGSYEQYF.

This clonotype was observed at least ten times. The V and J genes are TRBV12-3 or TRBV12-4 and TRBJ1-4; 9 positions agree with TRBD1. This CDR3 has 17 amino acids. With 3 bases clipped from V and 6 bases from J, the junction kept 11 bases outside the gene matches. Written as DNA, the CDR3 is TGTGCCAGCAGTTTGGGGACAGGGCTAATCGGTGATGAAAAACTGTTTTTT. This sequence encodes CASSLGTGLIGDEKLFF.

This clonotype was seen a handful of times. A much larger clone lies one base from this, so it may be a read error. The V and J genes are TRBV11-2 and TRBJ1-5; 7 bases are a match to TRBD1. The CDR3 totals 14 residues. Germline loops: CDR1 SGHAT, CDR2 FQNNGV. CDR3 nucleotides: TGTGTCAGCAGCAAAGGGACAGGCAATCAGCCCCAGCATTTT. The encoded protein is CVSSKGTGNQPQHF.

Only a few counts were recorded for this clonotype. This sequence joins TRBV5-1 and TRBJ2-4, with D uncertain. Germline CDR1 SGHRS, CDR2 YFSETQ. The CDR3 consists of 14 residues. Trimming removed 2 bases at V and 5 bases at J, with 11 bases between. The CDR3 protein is CASSFPGGENIQYF. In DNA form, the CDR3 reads TGCGCCAGCAGCTTTCCAGGTGGCGAAAACATTCAGTACTTC.

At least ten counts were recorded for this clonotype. This CDR3 is CSASRPAYEQYF. DNA for the CDR3: TGCAGTGCTAGTAGGCCCGCCTACGAGCAGTACTTC. The J gene is TRBJ2-7, the V gene TRBV20-1; D call uncertain. The CDR3 covers 12 residues. The V end was cut by 3 bases, the J end by 2 bases, with 8 bases between. Per the germline V gene, CDR1 is DFQATT and CDR2 is SNEGSKA (reference sequence).

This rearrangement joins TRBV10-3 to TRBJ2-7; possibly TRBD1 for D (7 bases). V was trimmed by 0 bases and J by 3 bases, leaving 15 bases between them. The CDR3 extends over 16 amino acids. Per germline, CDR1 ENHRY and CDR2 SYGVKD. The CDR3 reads CAISESGGSGGYEQYF. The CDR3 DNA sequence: TGTGCCATCAGTGAGTCGGGGGGTTCAGGGGGCTACGAGCAGTACTTC.